A selection of T cell receptor beta chains follows, all from one sample in a study of blood T cell repertoires in COVID-19. TCRdb keeps only in-frame clones here, not all; method: immunoSEQ multiplex PCR. The table has tens of thousands of clones, around 87% seen once. Sequences were obtained from peripheral blood. The origin of the receptors is a woman between 55 and 75 years old with COVID-19, enrolled during active disease. Each CDR3 is given with its conserved first and last residue. D genes are given only for firm matches. Only part of the rows carry a size: once, few, many, or a class if the clone is expanded.

J: TRBJ1-6
D: TRBD1
size: .
V: TRBV5-1
DNA: TGCGCCAGCAGCTTCCAAACCCTGACAGGGGCAGTCGGTTCACCCCTCCACTTT
CDR3: CASSFQTLTGAVGSPLHF

J: TRBJ1-1
D: TRBD1
size: .
V: TRBV28
DNA: TGTGCCAGCACTCGGGACAGGGTTGTTCTTGAAGCTTTCTTT
CDR3: CASTRDRVVLEAFF

J: TRBJ1-5
D: TRBD1
size: .
V: TRBV2
DNA: TGTGCCAGCAGTAAGGACAGGACGGGACAGCCCCAGCATTTT
CDR3: CASSKDRTGQPQHF

J: TRBJ2-5
D: .
size: .
V: TRBV11-2
DNA: TGTGCCAGCAGCTTAGTCCATCGGGGGTCAGAGACCCAGTACTTC
CDR3: CASSLVHRGSETQYF

J: TRBJ2-7
D: .
size: .
V: TRBV19
DNA: TGTGCCAGTAGTTCACAGGCTGTGGGGTACGGCGAGCAGTACTTC
CDR3: CASSSQAVGYGEQYF

J: TRBJ1-2
D: .
size: .
V: TRBV11-3
DNA: TGTGCCAGCAGCCTAAGCCAGGGCCACTATGGCTACACCTTC
CDR3: CASSLSQGHYGYTF

J: TRBJ1-6
D: .
size: .
V: TRBV6-5
DNA: TGTGCCAGCAGGCAGGGGAATTCACCCCTCCACTTT
CDR3: CASRQGNSPLHF

J: TRBJ2-5
D: .
size: .
V: TRBV10-3
DNA: TGTGCCATCAGTGTCGGGGGACCCCAAGAGACCCAGTACTTC
CDR3: CAISVGGPQETQYF

J: TRBJ2-5
D: .
size: .
V: TRBV6-5
DNA: TGTGCCAGCAGCCAAAACAGGGAGACCCAGTACTTC
CDR3: CASSQNRETQYF

J: TRBJ1-2
D: TRBD1
size: .
V: TRBV4-1
DNA: TGCGCCAGCAGCCAAATGGGACAGGGTGGTGGTGGCTACACCTTC
CDR3: CASSQMGQGGGGYTF

J: TRBJ2-7
D: TRBD1
size: .
V: TRBV7-3
DNA: TGTGCCAGCAGCTTCGGACAGGCCTACGAGCAGTACTTC
CDR3: CASSFGQAYEQYF

J: TRBJ2-5
D: .
size: .
V: TRBV15
DNA: TGTGCCACCAGCAGACAGTACCAAGAGACCCAGTACTTC
CDR3: CATSRQYQETQYF

J: TRBJ2-7
D: TRBD2
size: .
V: TRBV28
DNA: TGTGCCAGCAATATACTAGCGGGGTCCAACGAGCAGTACTTC
CDR3: CASNILAGSNEQYF

J: TRBJ1-1
D: .
size: .
V: TRBV21-1
DNA: TGTGCCAGCAGCAAACGCCACAGGGACAGGGTATTGATAGCTTTCTTT
CDR3: CASSKRHRDRVLIAFF

J: TRBJ1-5
D: .
size: .
V: TRBV2
DNA: TGTGCCAGCAGTGAGTCAGGGCGCAATCAGCCCCAGCATTTT
CDR3: CASSESGRNQPQHF

J: TRBJ1-1
D: .
size: few
V: TRBV5-5
DNA: TGTGCCAGCAGCCATATGACAGAGACCATGAACACTGAAGCTTTCTTT
CDR3: CASSHMTETMNTEAFF

J: TRBJ1-3
D: .
size: .
V: TRBV12-3/TRBV12-4
DNA: TGTGCCAGCAGTACCAGGGGAGGGGACACCATATATTTT
CDR3: CASSTRGGDTIYF

J: TRBJ1-1
D: TRBD1
size: once
V: TRBV30
DNA: TGTGCCTGGAGGGGGGACAGGGGGATGAACACTGAAGCTTTCTTT
CDR3: CAWRGDRGMNTEAFF

J: TRBJ1-3
D: .
size: .
V: TRBV5-1
DNA: TGCGCCAGCAGCTTGGAGCCAGGCCCTGGAAACACCATATATTTT
CDR3: CASSLEPGPGNTIYF

J: TRBJ1-2
D: TRBD1
size: .
V: TRBV5-6
DNA: TGTGCCACCAAAAGGACAGGGGAAGACTATGGCTACACCTTC
CDR3: CATKRTGEDYGYTF

J: TRBJ2-1
D: TRBD2
size: .
V: TRBV15
DNA: TGTGCCACCAGCCCTCTGGCGGGAGGGCCGGATGAGCAGTTCTTC
CDR3: CATSPLAGGPDEQFF

J: TRBJ2-7
D: .
size: few
V: TRBV6-5
DNA: TGTGCCAGCAAACTAAGGACAGAGCAGTACTTC
CDR3: CASKLRTEQYF

J: TRBJ1-5
D: .
size: .
V: TRBV6-1
DNA: TGTGCCAGCAGTGACCAGTCGTTCGGGTCAGGGAATAATCAGCCCCAGCATTTT
CDR3: CASSDQSFGSGNNQPQHF

J: TRBJ2-1
D: .
size: .
V: TRBV7-6
DNA: TGTGCCAGCAGCTTAGTCTCTAGCCCTAGGTACAATGAGCAGTTCTTC
CDR3: CASSLVSSPRYNEQFF

J: TRBJ1-2
D: TRBD1
size: .
V: TRBV9
DNA: TGTGCCAGCAGCGTAGGTTTGACACAGGGGGCGTACTATGGCTACACCTTC
CDR3: CASSVGLTQGAYYGYTF

J: TRBJ1-6
D: .
size: .
V: TRBV15
DNA: TGTGCCACCAGCAGCAGGGGCAGCTCCTATAATTCACCCCTCCACTTT
CDR3: CATSSRGSSYNSPLHF

J: TRBJ1-4
D: .
size: .
V: TRBV19
DNA: TGTGCCAGTAGTATTTACAAGGCAACGGGAGATGAAAAACTGTTTTTT
CDR3: CASSIYKATGDEKLFF

J: TRBJ1-5
D: .
size: few
V: TRBV5-5
DNA: TGTGCCAGCAGCCGAGGCGGGGAACCCCAGCATTTT
CDR3: CASSRGGEPQHF

J: TRBJ2-3
D: TRBD2
size: .
V: TRBV24-1
DNA: TGTGCCACCAGTGATCGACTAGCGGGAGGGCCCACAGATACGCAGTATTTT
CDR3: CATSDRLAGGPTDTQYF

J: TRBJ2-5
D: TRBD1
size: .
V: TRBV9
DNA: TGTGCCAGCAGCGCGGCCGGGACAGGGGTCAGGGAGACCCAGTACTTC
CDR3: CASSAAGTGVRETQYF

J: TRBJ1-6
D: TRBD1
size: .
V: TRBV28
DNA: TGTGCCAGCAGTTTAGTACAGGGGTGGAACTCACCCCTCCACTTT
CDR3: CASSLVQGWNSPLHF

J: TRBJ2-3
D: TRBD2
size: once
V: TRBV7-8
DNA: TGTGCCAGCAGCTTAGCTAGCGGGAGCCTCCCAGATACGCAGTATTTT
CDR3: CASSLASGSLPDTQYF

J: TRBJ2-1
D: TRBD2
size: .
V: TRBV19
DNA: TGTGCCAGTAGCACACTAGCGGGAGGCACGCGTGAGCAGTTCTTC
CDR3: CASSTLAGGTREQFF

J: TRBJ1-2
D: TRBD1
size: .
V: TRBV14
DNA: TGTGCCAGCAGCAGGGGACAGGGCTACTATGGCTACACCTTC
CDR3: CASSRGQGYYGYTF

J: TRBJ2-7
D: TRBD2
size: .
V: TRBV2
DNA: TGTGCCAGCAGTGAAGCGGGGACTAGAGTTTCCTACGAGCAGTACTTC
CDR3: CASSEAGTRVSYEQYF

J: TRBJ1-6
D: .
size: .
V: TRBV28
DNA: TGTGCCAGCAGTTTACAGAGGGTTCGGAGCTCACCCCTCCACTTT
CDR3: CASSLQRVRSSPLHF

J: TRBJ1-1
D: TRBD1
size: .
V: TRBV3-1/TRBV3-2
DNA: TGTGCCAGCAGCCTTGGAGCCCTAAGGGGATACTCCCGACAGGGTGAGGCTTTCTTT
CDR3: CASSLGALRGYSRQGEAFF

J: TRBJ2-3
D: TRBD2
size: .
V: TRBV7-9
DNA: TGTGCCAGCAGTCTCTCCTCTAGCGGGAACACAGATACGCAGTATTTT
CDR3: CASSLSSSGNTDTQYF

J: TRBJ2-5
D: .
size: .
V: TRBV7-6
DNA: TGTGCCAGCAGCCCTACAGGGGCGGGGGAGACCCAGTACTTC
CDR3: CASSPTGAGETQYF